These T cell receptor beta chains were read from a single sample in a study of a mutant IDH1 vaccine in newly diagnosed glioma. Sequencing used immunoSEQ multiplex PCR; TCRdb keeps in-frame clones, though not all of them. The sample carries about 65,000 clones, 70% to 90% recorded once. For these TCRs, the target antigens are not known. Sequencing was performed on PBMCs, taken from a glioma patient whose treatment included an IDH1 peptide vaccine. Source of these receptors: a man aged 30 to 45 with glioma. Both conserved end residues are part of each CDR3. The D gene is left open where the match is weak. Not every row has a clone size; where given, it reads once, few, many or a size class.

>-|TRBJ1-5|TRBV28|-
CASSLSLTSYQPQHF
TGTGCCAGCAGTTTATCCCTGACCAGTTATCAGCCCCAGCATTTT
>-|TRBJ1-2|TRBV6-1|-
CASSEMNYGYTF
TGTGCCAGCAGTGAAATGAACTATGGCTACACCTTC
>-|TRBJ1-3|TRBV10-1|-
CASSESSRKNTIYF
TGCGCCAGCAGTGAGTCGAGTCGGAAAAACACCATATATTTT
>TRBD1|TRBJ2-1|TRBV7-9|-
CASSLANRGLFSYNEQFF
TGTGCCAGCAGCTTAGCGAACAGGGGGCTGTTTTCCTACAATGAGCAGTTCTTC
>TRBD1|TRBJ2-5|TRBV30|-
CAWRGGLKTQYF
TGTGCCTGGAGAGGGGGCCTGAAGACCCAGTACTTC
>-|TRBJ2-6|TRBV7-5|-
CVRSLADRVAGANVLTF
TGTGTCAGAAGCTTAGCGGACAGGGTGGCTGGGGCCAACGTCCTGACTTTC
>TRBD1|TRBJ1-1|TRBV27|-
CASSSSRTGIMTEAFF
TGTGCCAGCAGTTCCTCTCGGACAGGGATTATGACTGAAGCTTTCTTT
>-|TRBJ2-3|TRBV7-9|-
CASSLGSTDTQYF
TGTGCCAGCAGCTTAGGGAGCACAGATACGCAGTATTTT
>-|TRBJ2-7|TRBV19|-
CASSIGRQGYEQYF
TGTGCCAGTAGTATCGGCCGGCAGGGTTACGAGCAGTACTTC
>-|TRBJ1-1|TRBV7-9|-
CASSISPPTGTEAFF
TGTGCCAGCAGCATTAGCCCCCCGACAGGAACTGAAGCTTTCTTT
>-|TRBJ2-5|TRBV19|-
CASSTITRDRGALAQETQYF
TGTGCCAGTAGTACCATTACGCGGGACAGAGGTGCGCTGGCCCAAGAGACCCAGTACTTC
>-|TRBJ2-7|TRBV13|once
CASSSQTEYEQYF
TGTGCCAGCAGCTCTCAGACGGAATACGAGCAGTACTTC
>TRBD2|TRBJ2-3|TRBV5-1|once
CASTQTSGSTDTQYF
TGCGCCAGCACCCAGACTAGCGGGAGCACAGATACGCAGTATTTT
>TRBD1|TRBJ2-7|TRBV6-1|-
CASSWTGTGNNEQYF
TGTGCCAGCAGTTGGACCGGGACAGGGAACAACGAGCAGTACTTC
>TRBD1|TRBJ1-2|TRBV19|-
CASSTYRQGAGYGYTF
TGTGCCAGTAGCACCTACCGGCAGGGGGCTGGCTATGGCTACACCTTC
>-|TRBJ2-4|TRBV5-1|-
CASSLAVGGAPSIQYF
TGCGCCAGCAGCTTGGCCGTAGGGGGTGCACCCAGCATTCAGTACTTC
>-|TRBJ2-5|TRBV7-9|-
CASRAQKTGARETQYF
TGTGCCAGCAGAGCCCAGAAAACCGGGGCGAGAGAGACCCAGTACTTC
>TRBD1|TRBJ1-3|TRBV4-2|-
CASSQEAPRGIGGNTIYF
TGTGCCAGCAGCCAAGAAGCCCCCAGGGGGATAGGTGGAAACACCATATATTTT
>-|TRBJ1-1|TRBV20-1|-
CSALLREEAFF
TGCAGTGCCCTCCTAAGGGAGGAAGCTTTCTTT
>-|TRBJ2-3|TRBV5-1|-
CASSRGTLTDTQYF
TGCGCCAGCAGCCGTGGGACACTCACAGATACGCAGTATTTT
>-|TRBJ1-3|TRBV18|-
CASSSTVSGNTIYF
TGTGCCAGCTCATCGACAGTCTCTGGAAACACCATATATTTT
>-|TRBJ2-7|TRBV27|-
CASSFRPRYEQYF
TGTGCCAGCAGTTTTAGGCCCCGCTACGAGCAGTACTTC
>-|TRBJ2-3|TRBV18|-
CASSPARRADTQYF
TGTGCCAGCTCACCGGCGAGGCGGGCAGATACGCAGTATTTT
>TRBD1|TRBJ1-2|TRBV6-5|-
CASSKTTGSGYTF
TGTGCCAGCAGTAAAACGACAGGGAGTGGCTACACCTTC
>-|TRBJ2-1|TRBV4-1|-
CASSSEKSSYNEQFF
TGCGCCAGCAGCTCTGAGAAGAGCTCCTACAATGAGCAGTTCTTC
>-|TRBJ2-7|TRBV13|-
CASSYRSYEQYF
TGTGCCAGCAGCTACCGCTCCTACGAGCAGTACTTC
>-|TRBJ1-1|TRBV5-4|-
CASSLAAGVNMNTEAFF
TGTGCCAGCAGCCTTGCCGCGGGGGTGAACATGAACACTGAAGCTTTCTTT
>-|TRBJ1-1|TRBV6-5|-
CASSYSIGRGVVAFF
TGTGCCAGCAGTTACTCGATAGGGCGGGGGGTTGTAGCTTTCTTT
>-|TRBJ2-1|TRBV19|-
CASSLRGGGLTDNEQFF
TGTGCCAGTAGTCTGAGGGGTGGGGGCCTCACCGACAATGAGCAGTTCTTC
>-|TRBJ1-1|TRBV9|-
CASSPERNTEAFF
TGTGCCAGCAGCCCTGAGAGAAACACTGAAGCTTTCTTT
>-|TRBJ2-1|TRBV18|-
CASSASISRVSYNEQFF
TGTGCCAGCTCAGCCAGCATAAGCAGGGTCTCCTACAATGAGCAGTTCTTC
>-|TRBJ1-1|TRBV18|few
CASSPGGYEAFF
TGTGCCAGCTCACCAGGGGGCTACGAAGCTTTCTTT
>-|TRBJ2-2|TRBV5-1|-
CASSFGGSANTGELFF
TGCGCCAGCAGCTTCGGAGGTAGCGCGAACACCGGGGAGCTGTTTTTT
>TRBD1|TRBJ2-7|TRBV6-5|-
CASGNRGYEQYF
TGTGCCAGCGGGAACAGGGGTTACGAGCAGTACTTC
>-|TRBJ2-5|TRBV14|-
CASSQLTYQETQYF
TGTGCCAGCAGCCAACTTACGTACCAAGAGACCCAGTACTTC
>-|TRBJ1-4|TRBV5-1|few
CASSSGPDLLGGKLFF
TGCGCCAGCAGCTCGGGCCCAGATCTACTCGGCGGAAAACTGTTTTTT
>-|TRBJ2-7|TRBV5-4|once
CASSLRGFSYEQYF
TGTGCCAGCAGCTTGCGAGGGTTCTCCTACGAGCAGTACTTC
>-|TRBJ1-2|TRBV6-5|-
CASSYAQNYGYTF
TGTGCCAGCAGTTACGCTCAAAACTATGGCTACACCTTC
>TRBD2|TRBJ2-7|TRBV9|-
CASNQAGGAYEQYF
TGTGCCAGTAACCAAGCGGGGGGTGCCTACGAGCAGTACTTC
>-|TRBJ1-1|TRBV6-5|-
CASSLGPEAFF
TGTGCCAGCTCGCTGGGGCCTGAAGCTTTCTTT
>TRBD2|TRBJ2-1|TRBV7-6|-
CASSPDPAGVASYNEQFF
TGTGCCAGCAGCCCAGACCCAGCGGGGGTCGCCTCCTACAATGAGCAGTTCTTC
>-|TRBJ1-3|TRBV5-4|-
CASSRDIGNTIYF
TGTGCCAGCAGCAGGGATATCGGAAACACCATATATTTT
>-|TRBJ2-7|TRBV18|-
CASSQTLQEAQYF
TGTGCCAGCTCCCAAACTCTACAGGAGGCGCAGTACTTC
>-|TRBJ1-5|TRBV7-1|-
CASSSRDTYQPQHF
TGTGCCAGCAGCTCGAGGGACACCTATCAGCCCCAGCATTTT
>-|TRBJ2-1|TRBV7-9|-
CASRAMGGSSYNEQFF
TGTGCCAGCAGGGCTATGGGGGGCAGCTCCTACAATGAGCAGTTCTTC
>-|TRBJ1-4|TRBV18|-
CASSRYSNEKLFF
TGTGCCAGCTCACGGTACAGTAATGAAAAACTGTTTTTT